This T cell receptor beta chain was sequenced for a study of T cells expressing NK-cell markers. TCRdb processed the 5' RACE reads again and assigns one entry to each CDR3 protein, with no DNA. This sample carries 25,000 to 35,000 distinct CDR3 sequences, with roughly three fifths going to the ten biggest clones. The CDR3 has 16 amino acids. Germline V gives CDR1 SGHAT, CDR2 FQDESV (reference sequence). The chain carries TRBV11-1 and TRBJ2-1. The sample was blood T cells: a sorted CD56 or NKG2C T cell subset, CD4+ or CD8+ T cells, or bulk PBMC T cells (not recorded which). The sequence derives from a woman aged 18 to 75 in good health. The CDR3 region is CASSPERFSSYNEQFF. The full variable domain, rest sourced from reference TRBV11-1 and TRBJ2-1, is EAEVAQSPRYKITEKSQAVAFWCDPISGHATLYWYRQILGQGPELLVQFQDESVVDDSQLPKDRFSAERLKGVDSTLKIQPAELGDSAMYLCASSPERFSSYNEQFFGPGTRLTVL.